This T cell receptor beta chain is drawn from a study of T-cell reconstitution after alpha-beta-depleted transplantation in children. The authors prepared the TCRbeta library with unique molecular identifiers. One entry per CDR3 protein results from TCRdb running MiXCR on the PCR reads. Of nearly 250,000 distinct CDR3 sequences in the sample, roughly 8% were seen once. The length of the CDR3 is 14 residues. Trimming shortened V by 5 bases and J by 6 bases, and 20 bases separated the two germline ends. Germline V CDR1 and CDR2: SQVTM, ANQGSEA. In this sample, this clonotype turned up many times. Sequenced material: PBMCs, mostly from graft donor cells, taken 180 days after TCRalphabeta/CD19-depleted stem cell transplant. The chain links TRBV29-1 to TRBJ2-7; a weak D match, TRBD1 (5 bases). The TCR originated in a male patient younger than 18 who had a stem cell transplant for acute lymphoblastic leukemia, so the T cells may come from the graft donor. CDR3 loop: CSVPVVVRGREQYF. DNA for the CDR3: TGCAGCGTTCCGGTCGTCGTAAGGGGTCGCGAGCAGTACTTC.